The TCR beta chain described here comes from a study of blood T cell repertoires in COVID-19. Study as a whole: Material from acute and convalescent COVID-19 was sourced from the United States, Italy and Spain.

Germline V gene data show CDR1 as MNHEY and CDR2 as SMNVEV (reference sequence). CDR3 length: 14 amino acids. The germline V and J ends were trimmed by 4 bases and 4 bases, with 12 bases remaining between them. Libraries were prepared by immunoSEQ multiplex PCR; TCRdb keeps only in-frame clonotypes and omits some of them. The sample has around 62,000 clones; roughly 90% are singletons. The sequencing sample was made of peripheral blood. This clonotype originated in a woman aged 60-75 years with acute or convalescent COVID-19. The J gene is TRBJ2-3, the V gene TRBV27; weak D call: TRBD2 (5 bases). In DNA, the CDR3 is TGTGCCAGCAGTTCTAGCAGCGCTGCAGATACGCAGTATTTT. The encoded protein is CASSSSSAADTQYF.